The next 2 T cell receptor beta chains were all read from a single sample in a study of blood T cell repertoires in COVID-19. Assay: immunoSEQ multiplex PCR; the TCRdb copy retains only in-frame clones and omits some. The sample lists under 200,000 clones, 70% to 90% seen once, with about 22% in the top ten. The source material was peripheral blood. Source of these receptors: a man aged 60-69 years with active or convalescent COVID-19.

The J gene is TRBJ2-2, the V gene TRBV11-2; unclear D gene. Germline V gives CDR1 SGHAT, CDR2 FQNNGV. The CDR3 runs to 12 residues. Trimming took 1 base from V and 10 from J, leaving 7 bases between them. The CDR3 loop reads CASSLVAMELFF. CDR3 nucleotides: TGTGCCAGCAGCTTAGTGGCCATGGAGCTGTTTTTT.

The genes are TRBV5-4 and TRBJ2-3; 10 nucleotides line up with TRBD2. The V and J ends lost 4 bases and 11 bases, in that order; junction bases with no gene match: 13. The CDR3 sequence is 15 residues long. The germline V gene encodes CDR1 SGHNT and CDR2 YYREEE (reference sequence). In DNA, the CDR3 is TGTGCCAGCAGCCCCCGGGAGCGGGGGGGTGGAGGGCAGTATTTT. Translation gives CASSPRERGGGGQYF.